The clone carrying this T cell receptor (beta chain) turned up a few times. Antigen unknown. The germline gives CDR1 SGHTA, CDR2 FQGNSA. The CDR3 is 16 amino acids. V lost 4 bases and J lost 4, with 16 bases in between. The library targeted TCRbeta and was prepared with unique molecular identifiers. TCRdb recomputed calls from the PCR reads with MiXCR, one row per CDR3 protein. The data contain roughly 200,000 distinct CDR3 sequences, 7% to 9% of them seen just once; the ten biggest clones take up 35%. The sample belongs to a study of T-cell reconstitution after alpha-beta-depleted transplantation in children. Broader study findings: Reportedly, only several hundred clones from non-depleted graft cells drove alpha-beta T-cell counts at about two months.

The sequenced sample was PBMCs, mostly from graft donor cells, obtained 360 days after TCRalphabeta/CD19-depleted stem cell transplant. V gene TRBV7-2 combines with J gene TRBJ2-2, with D perhaps being TRBD1 or TRBD2 (5 bases each). This TCR was sampled from a male patient aged 2-9 years who had a stem cell transplant for acute myeloid leukemia, so the T cells may come from the graft donor. DNA of the CDR3: TGTGCCAGCAGCTCGCAGGGAACGGCGGGCACCGGGGAGCTGTTTTTT. As protein: CASSSQGTAGTGELFF.